Below, one TCR beta chain is given with its context. This record comes from a study of blood T cell repertoires in COVID-19. Assay: immunoSEQ multiplex PCR; the TCRdb copy retains only in-frame clones and omits some. The sample lists tens of thousands of clones, around 90% seen once, with approximately 5.4% in the top ten. The CDR3 length is 15 residues. CDR1 is MNHEY, CDR2 SVGEGT, per germline. Unmatched junction bases numbered 7, after V lost 5 bases and J lost 2 bases. The sequencing sample was made of peripheral blood. This chain links TRBV6-2 or TRBV6-3 with TRBJ2-7; 9 bases line up with TRBD1. This receptor was obtained from a man aged 60-69 years with active COVID-19. The CDR3 DNA follows: TGTGCCAGCAGTGGGACGCGGGACAGGGCCTACGAGCAGTACTTC. Residues: CASSGTRDRAYEQYF.